This T cell receptor (beta chain) was documented in a study of blood T cell repertoires in COVID-19. This CDR3 has 16 residues. CDR1 SGDLS and CDR2 YYNGEE come from the germline V gene. The junction had 4 bases not matched to a gene; V was cut back by 4 bases and J by 1 base. Produced via immunoSEQ multiplex PCR; TCRdb's table is partial and in-frame only. The sample contains a few hundred thousand clones, more than 75% of which appear only once. The chain couples TRBV9 to TRBJ2-2; 10 bases fit TRBD2. The clonotype originates from a woman younger than 45 with COVID-19, enrolled during active disease. Material for sequencing was peripheral blood. The CDR3 is CASSLGLAVNTGELFF. CDR3 coding DNA: TGTGCCAGCAGCCTCGGACTAGCGGTGAACACCGGGGAGCTGTTTTTT.